The clone carrying this TCR beta chain was observed at least ten times. Its antigen is unknown. The study defined stable Graves' hyperthyroidism as no ophthalmopathy progression within 18 months. Clinical symptoms, serum thyroxine, TRAb, thyroid ultrasound and orbital computed tomography established diagnosis. RNA transcripts provided the source from which TCR beta CDR3 regions were amplified. The HTBI primer set drove a first-round RT-PCR of the TCR CDR3. TCRdb called the multiplex PCR reads again in MiXCR, with one record for every CDR3 protein. The sample includes 530,000 or so distinct CDR3 sequences, around 42% of them seen just once. These data belong to a study of T cells in Graves' hyperthyroidism and ophthalmopathy. Overall study results and limits: Expanded thyroid clonotypes (above 0.001) were mostly also found in blood.

The CDR3 is 16 amino acids. Germline V gene sequence: CDR1 MGHDK, CDR2 SYGVNS. V was shortened by 1 base and J by 1 base, with 12 bases between the two germline ends. Sample: peripheral blood or thyroid tissue (not recorded which). This chain links TRBV25-1 with TRBJ2-3; D is unresolved. This clonotype was obtained from a woman in her late teens or twenties with Graves' hyperthyroidism. In DNA, the CDR3 is TGTGCCAGCAGTGAATGGATCTCAGACCGCACAGATACGCAGTATTTT. It encodes CASSEWISDRTDTQYF.